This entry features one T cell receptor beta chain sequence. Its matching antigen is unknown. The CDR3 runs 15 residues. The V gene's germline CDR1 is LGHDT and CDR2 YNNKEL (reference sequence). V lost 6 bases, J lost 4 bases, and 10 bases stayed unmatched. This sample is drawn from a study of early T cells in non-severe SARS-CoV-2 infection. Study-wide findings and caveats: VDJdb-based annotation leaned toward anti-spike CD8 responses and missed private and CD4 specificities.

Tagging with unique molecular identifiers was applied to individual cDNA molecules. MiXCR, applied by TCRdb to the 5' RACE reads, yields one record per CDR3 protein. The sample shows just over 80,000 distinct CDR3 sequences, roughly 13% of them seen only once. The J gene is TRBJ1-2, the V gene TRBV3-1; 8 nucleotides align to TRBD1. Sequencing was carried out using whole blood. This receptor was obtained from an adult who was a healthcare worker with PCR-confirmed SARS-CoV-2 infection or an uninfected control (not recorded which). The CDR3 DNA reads TGTGCCAGCAGACCAGGACAGGGAAGAACCTATGGCTACACCTTC. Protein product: CASRPGQGRTYGYTF.